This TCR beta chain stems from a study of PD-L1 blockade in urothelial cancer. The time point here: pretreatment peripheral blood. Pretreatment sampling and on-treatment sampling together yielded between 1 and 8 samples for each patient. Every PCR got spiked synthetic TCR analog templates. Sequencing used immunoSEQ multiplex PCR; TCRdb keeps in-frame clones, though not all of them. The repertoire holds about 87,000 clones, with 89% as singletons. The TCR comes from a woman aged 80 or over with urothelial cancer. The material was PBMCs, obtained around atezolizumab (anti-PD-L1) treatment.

This CDR3 reads CASSFDSRTLNTEAFF. CDR3 nucleotide sequence: TGTGCCAGCAGCTTCGACAGCCGGACCTTGAACACTGAAGCTTTCTTT. This chain connects TRBV7-9 to TRBJ1-1; D may be TRBD1 (5 bases). The V gene lost 3 bases and the J gene lost 0 bases, with 14 bases spanning the gap. This CDR3 contains 16 residues. The germline CDR1 and CDR2 sequences are SEHNR and FQNEAQ (reference sequence). Full variable domain (remainder filled in from reference TRBV7-9 and TRBJ1-1): DTGVSQNPRHKITKRGQNVTFRCDPISEHNRLYWYRQTLGQGPEFLTYFQNEAQLEKSRLLSDRFSAERPKGSFSTLEIQRTEQGDSAMYLCASSFDSRTLNTEAFFGQGTRLTVV.